The 32 T cell receptor beta chains presented below share a single source sample, sequenced in a study of CD8 T cells in Susac syndrome (dated by TCRdb to the late 2010s). Libraries came from the immunoSEQ multiplex PCR assay. RNA was extracted using the RNeasy kit, and roughly 0.5 to 1 ug of the RNA was reverse transcribed with random hexamers. TCRdb took the public reads, trimmed them with fastp at Q25, ran MiXCR for clone calling and kept in-frame beta chains. When rows share a CDR3 protein, they turn into one entry using the most common DNA and genes. The sample table contains 150,000 to 200,000 distinct CDR3 sequences; only one count was recorded for approximately 94% of them. The ten largest clonotypes hold 0.09% to 0.12% of the sample. The sample consisted of CD4+ T cells from PBMCs. The source of these receptors is a human donor in good health.

J is TRBJ2-7 and V is TRBV6-2 or TRBV6-3; 7 nucleotides align to TRBD1. The CDR3 runs 13 residues. Germline CDR1 and CDR2: MNHEY and SVGEGT. The trim removed 6 bases at V and 6 bases at J, leaving 8 bases unmatched. The CDR3 reads CASRSTGLFEQYV. As DNA, the CDR3 is TGTGCCAGCAGATCGACAGGGCTTTTCGAGCAGTACGTC.

The V call is TRBV7-9, the J call TRBJ1-2; the D is unclear. There are 15 residues in the CDR3. From germline, CDR1 is SEHNR and CDR2 FQNEAQ (reference sequence). Trimming took 3 bases from V and 2 from J, leaving 13 bases between them. The CDR3 DNA reads TGTGCCAGCAGCTTGGCCGCGACGAGAAACTATGGCTACACCTTC. This translates into CASSLAATRNYGYTF. Looking up the rest from reference TRBV7-9 and TRBJ1-2 gives the full variable domain: DTGVSQNPRHKITKRGQNVTFRCDPISEHNRLYWYRQTLGQGPEFLTYFQNEAQLEKSRLLSDRFSAERPKGSFSTLEIQRTEQGDSAMYLCASSLAATRNYGYTFGSGTRLTVV.

The chain combines TRBV19 with TRBJ2-1; 7 nucleotides agree with TRBD1. The CDR3 loop spans 15 amino acids. The J segment lost 4 bases and the V segment lost 1 base, leaving 4 bases of the junction unmatched. Germline V gene data show CDR1 as LNHDA and CDR2 as SQIVND (reference sequence). CDR3 DNA: TGTGCCAGTAGTATAGGACAGGGATCTTACAATGAGCAGTTCTTC. As protein: CASSIGQGSYNEQFF.

V gene TRBV20-1 combines with J gene TRBJ1-5; a possible D gene is TRBD1 (5 bases). The V and J ends lost 1 base and 3 bases respectively, with 16 bases between them. The CDR3 loop spans 16 amino acids. The V gene's germline CDR1 is DFQATT and CDR2 SNEGSKA (reference sequence). DNA of the CDR3: TGCAGTGCTAGAGCTTGGGACTCTGGTCTCAATCAGCCCCAGCATTTT. Translation: CSARAWDSGLNQPQHF.

V gene TRBV3-1 combines with J gene TRBJ2-6; TRBD1 agrees at 9 bases. CDR3 size: 20 residues. Trimming cost V 4 bases and J 1 base; bases outside gene matches: 14. Germline assignment: CDR1 LGHDT and CDR2 YNNKEL (reference sequence). The DNA for the CDR3 is TGTGCCAGCAGCCGGAGATCTAAAACAGGGGGCCTTTCTGGGGCCAACGTCCTGACTTTC. Its translation is CASSRRSKTGGLSGANVLTF.

The chain has TRBV29-1 and TRBJ2-2; D uncertain. The V end was cut by 6 bases, the J end by 0 bases, with 17 bases between. The CDR3 has 16 residues. Germline values: CDR1 SQVTM, CDR2 ANQGSEA. CDR3 in amino acids: CSVPAPGRANTGELFF. The CDR3, as DNA: TGCAGCGTGCCCGCCCCCGGTCGGGCGAACACCGGGGAGCTGTTTTTT.

The chain is built from TRBV3-1 and TRBJ1-1; D call uncertain. Trimming left V 3 bases short and J 3 bases short, with 11 bases between. The CDR3 covers 14 residues. CDR1 and CDR2 from the germline V gene are LGHDT and YNNKEL (reference sequence). CDR3 region: CASSHGGPDTEAFF. The CDR3 nucleotides read TGTGCCAGCAGCCATGGAGGGCCTGACACTGAAGCTTTCTTT.

The rearrangement joins TRBV9 to TRBJ1-6; TRBD1 matches 9 bases. Losses at the gene ends were 0 bases for V and 11 bases for J; bases not matched to a gene: 6. Germline CDR1 SGDLS, CDR2 YYNGEE. The CDR3 has 15 amino acids. CDR3 in amino acids: CASSVGGQGLTPLHF. In DNA, the CDR3 is TGTGCCAGCAGCGTAGGGGGACAGGGCCTGACACCCCTCCACTTT.

This clonotype has only one observation. The chain recombines TRBV5-1 with TRBJ2-3; D is perhaps TRBD1 or TRBD2 (6 bases each). V shed 4 bases and J shed 1 base, with 10 bases lying between them. Germline-derived CDR1 and CDR2 are SGHRS and YFSETQ. This CDR3 comprises 14 residues. CDR3 bases: TGCGCCAGCAGCCGAGGGGGGCGCACAGATACGCAGTATTTT. As protein: CASSRGGRTDTQYF.

This clonotype has a single count. The genes are TRBV7-3 and TRBJ1-2, with 12 bases matching TRBD1. Germline CDR1 and CDR2: SGHTA and FQGTGA. The CDR3 sequence is 17 residues long. After removal of 4 bases from V and 6 bases from J, the junction contained 12 bases not matched to a gene. CDR3 coding DNA: TGTGCCAGCAGCTCATCCGGGACAGGGGGCAGTTTTGATGGCTACACCTTC. This encodes CASSSSGTGGSFDGYTF.

The chain joins TRBV12-3 or TRBV12-4 to TRBJ1-3; D is unclear. There are 14 residues in the CDR3. V lost 2 bases to trimming and J lost 0 bases, with 5 bases between them. DNA for the CDR3: TGTGCCAGCAGTTTAAGGGCCTCTGGAAACACCATATATTTT. Residues: CASSLRASGNTIYF.

This sequence joins TRBV9 and TRBJ1-2; TRBD1 matches 9 bases. Germline CDR1 SGDLS, CDR2 YYNGEE. V shed 4 bases, J shed 9 bases, and the junction held 10 bases outside the gene matches. The length of the CDR3 is 14 residues. The chain's CDR3 is CASSLSDRGSSYTF. CDR3 DNA: TGTGCCAGCAGCTTATCGGACAGGGGCTCGAGCTACACCTTC. The variable domain in full, completed from reference TRBV9 and TRBJ1-2, reads DSGVTQTPKHLITATGQRVTLRCSPRSGDLSVYWYQQSLDQGLQFLIQYYNGEERAKGNILERFSAQQFPDLHSELNLSSLELGDSALYFCASSLSDRGSSYTFGSGTRLTVV.

The chain employs TRBV4-2 and TRBJ2-1; D is uncertain. The CDR3 covers 12 residues. Germline CDR1 LGHNA, CDR2 YNFKEQ. Trimming removed 0 bases from V and 7 bases from J, with 4 bases in between. CDR3 amino acids: CASSQEENEQFF. As DNA, the CDR3 is TGTGCCAGCAGCCAAGAAGAGAATGAGCAGTTCTTC.

CDR3 DNA sequence: TGTGCCAGCAGCTTATCGGACGGGAACTATGGCTACACCTTC. Protein sequence: CASSLSDGNYGYTF. The V and J genes are TRBV7-2 and TRBJ1-2, with D uncertain. The CDR3 totals 14 residues. Germline CDR1 SGHTA, CDR2 FQGNSA. Trimming took 2 bases from V and 2 from J, leaving 9 bases between them.

The table lists this clonotype with a few counts. One end of the junction varies from germline; a read error may be responsible. This rearrangement joins TRBV7-9 to TRBJ2-6; D is tentatively TRBD1 or TRBD2 (5 bases each). Germline CDR1 is SEHNR and CDR2 is FQNEAQ (reference sequence). The CDR3 spans 16 residues. CDR3 in amino acids: CASTLLGATGANVLTF. The CDR3, as DNA: TGTGCCAGCACCTTACTCGGGGCCACTGGGGCCAACGTCCTGACTTTC. The variable domain in full, completed from reference TRBV7-9 and TRBJ2-6, reads DTGVSQNPRHKITKRGQNVTFRCDPISEHNRLYWYRQTLGQGPEFLTYFQNEAQLEKSRLLSDRFSAERPKGSFSTLEIQRTEQGDSAMYLCASTLLGATGANVLTFGAGSRLTVL.

This chain joins TRBV7-9 and TRBJ2-2; D unclear. V was pared by 3 bases and J by 7 bases, with 6 bases between. This CDR3 comprises 12 residues. CDR1 is SEHNR and CDR2 is FQNEAQ in the germline V gene (reference sequence). The CDR3 protein is CASSFAGGELFF. Here the CDR3 DNA reads TGTGCCAGCAGCTTCGCCGGCGGGGAGCTGTTTTTT.

The chain joins TRBV14 to TRBJ1-6, with a tentative D call TRBD1 (5 bases). V was shortened by 5 bases and J by 3 bases, with 14 bases between the two germline ends. CDR1 SGHDN and CDR2 FVKESK come from the germline V gene. The CDR3 loop spans 16 amino acids. The CDR3 DNA reads TGTGCCAGCAGCTCCTCCCGGGGACTCTATAATTCACCCCTCCACTTT. This gives the protein CASSSSRGLYNSPLHF.

This chain uses TRBV7-2 with TRBJ1-1; D gene uncertain. The V and J ends lost 8 bases and 2 bases respectively, with 15 bases between them. Per germline, CDR1 SGHTA and CDR2 FQGNSA. This CDR3 has 14 amino acids. CDR3 nucleotides: TGTGCCAGCCGAGCGGGCCCCCCTAACACTGAAGCTTTCTTT. Protein sequence: CASRAGPPNTEAFF.

This sequence joins TRBV5-1 and TRBJ2-1, with 7 positions matching TRBD2. This CDR3 is built from 15 residues. Per the germline V gene, CDR1 is SGHRS and CDR2 is YFSETQ. J was trimmed by 7 bases and V by 3 bases; bases with no gene match: 10. The CDR3 protein is CASSSQAGLGNEQFF. In DNA form, the CDR3 reads TGCGCCAGCAGCTCCCAAGCGGGGCTGGGGAATGAGCAGTTCTTC.

The chain uses TRBV9 and TRBJ2-1, with a possible D match to TRBD2 (6 bases). Trimming took 5 bases from V and 2 from J, leaving 20 bases between them. Germline V gives CDR1 SGDLS, CDR2 YYNGEE. This CDR3 has 17 residues. The CDR3 nucleotides read TGTGCCAGCAGTGTTACGGGGACCCCGGGGGCCTACAATGAGCAGTTCTTC. This codes for CASSVTGTPGAYNEQFF.

The chain employs TRBV28 and TRBJ1-5; 8 bases match TRBD1. CDR1 is MDHEN and CDR2 is SYDVKM in the germline V gene. This CDR3 contains 15 residues. J lost 7 bases, V lost 6 bases, and 11 bases had no gene match. This chain's CDR3 is CASSYLDRVDQPQHF. In DNA, the CDR3 is TGTGCCAGCAGCTACTTGGACAGGGTAGACCAGCCCCAGCATTTT.

This chain connects TRBV5-1 to TRBJ1-1, with TRBD1 identical over 9 bases. The CDR3 length is 14 residues. J lost 5 bases, V lost 4 bases, and 6 bases had no gene match. The germline CDR1 and CDR2 sequences are SGHRS and YFSETQ. The CDR3, as DNA: TGCGCCAGCAGCGTGGACAGGGGTCTAACTGAAGCTTTCTTT. Residues: CASSVDRGLTEAFF.

The genes are TRBV4-2 and TRBJ1-5, with D uncertain. Germline-derived CDR1 and CDR2 are LGHNA and YNFKEQ. V gave up 1 base and J gave up 4 bases, with 5 bases separating them. The length of the CDR3 is 13 residues. CDR3 residues: CASSQVENQPQHF. The CDR3 DNA reads TGTGCCAGCAGCCAAGTCGAAAATCAGCCCCAGCATTTT.

The rearrangement uses TRBV12-3 or TRBV12-4 and TRBJ2-5; D gene ambiguous. V lost 3 bases, J lost 2 bases, and 4 bases lay in between. CDR3 length equals 12 residues. CDR3 DNA: TGTGCCAGCAGTTTCCGGCAAGAGACCCAGTACTTC. Translating gives CASSFRQETQYF.

This chain uses TRBV15 with TRBJ1-2, with D perhaps TRBD1 (6 bases). Germline lookup yields CDR1 LNHNV and CDR2 YYDKDF (reference sequence). The CDR3 has 13 residues. The germline V and J ends were trimmed by 3 bases and 4 bases, with 9 bases remaining between them. CDR3 DNA sequence: TGTGCCACCAGCAGCAGGGGCGTCTATGGCTACACCTTC. It is translated as CATSSRGVYGYTF.

The V and J genes are TRBV11-1 and TRBJ2-3, with 7 bases identical to TRBD1. The CDR3 is 14 residues long. V was clipped by 7 bases and J by 4 bases; unmatched bases: 8. The germline gives CDR1 SGHAT, CDR2 FQDESV (reference sequence). The CDR3 here is CASTDDRVADTQYF. The CDR3 DNA is TGTGCCAGCACCGATGACAGGGTCGCAGATACGCAGTATTTT.

This chain connects TRBV6-1 to TRBJ1-6; no clear D. Per germline, CDR1 MNHNS and CDR2 SASEGT. This CDR3 is built from 14 residues. Trimming stripped 7 bases from V and 0 bases from J, with 7 bases between. This CDR3 reads CASIRSSYNSPLHF. The CDR3 DNA reads as TGTGCCAGCATCAGGAGCTCCTATAATTCACCCCTCCACTTT.

The V gene is TRBV4-1, the J gene TRBJ2-4; no definite D call. The V gene's germline CDR1 is MGHRA and CDR2 YSYEKL. V shed 1 base and J shed 15 bases, with 13 bases lying between them. The CDR3 has 12 residues. CDR3 nucleotides: TGCGCCAGCAGCCAAGGCGGCGTCATTAGGTACTTC. Amino acids: CASSQGGVIRYF.

This clonotype was found once. The V call is TRBV7-9, the J call TRBJ1-1; D not certain. V lost 4 bases, J lost 4 bases, and 22 bases lay in between. The germline gives CDR1 SEHNR, CDR2 FQNEAQ (reference sequence). This CDR3 has 17 amino acids. The CDR3 reads CASSSPSGRRSATEAFF. The CDR3 DNA is TGTGCCAGCAGCTCCCCCTCGGGTCGGCGCTCGGCCACTGAAGCTTTCTTT.

This sequence joins TRBV27 and TRBJ1-1; 8 bases are a match to TRBD1. This CDR3 is 16 amino acids long. The junction had 10 bases not matched to a gene; V was cut back by 2 bases and J by 5 bases. Looked up from germline, CDR1 is MNHEY and CDR2 is SMNVEV (reference sequence). The DNA for the CDR3 is TGTGCCAGCAGTTTAGCGCCAAGGACAGGGATGACTGAAGCTTTCTTT. This gives the protein CASSLAPRTGMTEAFF.

This chain connects TRBV23-1 to TRBJ1-5, with D maybe TRBD1 (5 bases). TRBV23-1 is recorded as an ORF, its role being uncertain. The CDR3 covers 16 residues. The V and J ends lost 4 bases and 0 bases respectively, with 13 bases between them. CDR3 nucleotide sequence: TGCGCCAGCAGTCTCCCACCAGGGTATAGCAATCAGCCCCAGCATTTT. Its translation is CASSLPPGYSNQPQHF.

V is TRBV18 and J is TRBJ1-6; 9 bases align to TRBD1. The length of the CDR3 is 14 residues. CDR1 and CDR2 (germline): KGHSH, LQKENI. V lost 1 base and J lost 10; bases outside the gene matches: 2. CDR3 sequence reads: CASSPLDRGSPLHF. CDR3 coding DNA: TGTGCCAGCTCACCACTGGACAGGGGATCACCCCTCCACTTT. The full variable domain, with the rest looked up from reference TRBV18 and TRBJ1-6, is NAGVMQNPRHLVRRRGQEARLRCSPMKGHSHVYWYRQLPEEGLKFMVYLQKENIIDESGMPKERFSAEFPKEGPSILRIQQVVRGDSAAYFCASSPLDRGSPLHFGNGTRLTVT.